A single T cell receptor beta chain is shown here with its context. The data derive from a study of blood T cell repertoires in COVID-19. Background on the study: PBMCs, B-cell-depleted T cells, or T cells provided the cDNA or gDNA that made up the material.

Methods used by the authors: Reference gene primer amplification gave estimated nucleated cell counts. Generated by immunoSEQ multiplex PCR, the TCRdb table keeps only in-frame clones and is missing some. V and J calls and clone size come straight from that table; D and trimming were deduced from the DNA. The sample lists 150,000 or so clones; 80% to 90% were seen once. V lost 0 bases and J lost 1; bases outside the gene matches: 11. The length of the CDR3 is 18 residues. The germline V gene encodes CDR1 LGHDT and CDR2 YNNKEL (reference sequence). The clonotype comes from a man aged 80 or over with acute or convalescent COVID-19. The chain recombines TRBV3-1 (or the pseudogene TRBV3-2) with TRBJ1-1; 7 positions match TRBD1. What was sequenced was peripheral blood. The CDR3 region is CASSQDGTALAENTEAFF. The CDR3 coding sequence is TGTGCCAGCAGCCAAGACGGGACAGCCCTTGCCGAGAACACTGAAGCTTTCTTT.